Listed below are T cell receptor beta chains from one sample, sequenced in a study of cytomegalovirus exposure and HLA in healthy donors. Sequencing was performed with immunoSEQ multiplex PCR; in TCRdb, only in-frame clones are kept and a portion is missing. The table lists about 120,000 clones, approximately 92% of them singletons. Sequencing was done on a sample of PBMCs. Receptors were obtained from a woman younger than 30 in good health and CMV-seronegative. CDR3s include the opening cysteine and the closing phenylalanine or tryptophan. A D gene is named only where the DNA matches it firmly. Rows may omit the clone size; those that give it use once, few, many or a size class.

D: -; size: -; length: 15; J: TRBJ1-5; V: TRBV5-5; CDR3: CASEPTPSSNQPQHF; DNA: TGTGCCAGCGAGCCCACCCCATCGAGCAATCAGCCCCAGCATTTT
D: -; size: -; length: 15; J: TRBJ1-2; V: TRBV19; CDR3: CASSIETGNPYGYTF; DNA: TGTGCCAGTAGTATAGAAACGGGAAACCCCTATGGCTACACCTTC
D: -; size: -; length: 14; J: TRBJ2-7; V: TRBV5-4; CDR3: CASSLLDRSYEQYF; DNA: TGTGCCAGCAGCTTGCTGGACAGATCCTACGAGCAGTACTTC
D: TRBD1; size: -; length: 16; J: TRBJ1-4; V: TRBV15; CDR3: CATSRDSGTGREKLFF; DNA: TGTGCCACCAGCAGAGATTCTGGGACAGGGCGAGAAAAACTGTTTTTT
D: -; size: -; length: 15; J: TRBJ2-1; V: TRBV11-1; CDR3: CASSWGGLPYNEQFF; DNA: TGTGCCAGCAGCTGGGGGGGCCTACCCTACAATGAGCAGTTCTTC
D: TRBD1; size: -; length: 17; J: TRBJ1-2; V: TRBV5-4; CDR3: CASSPGQGVGTNYGYTF; DNA: TGTGCCAGCAGCCCAGGACAGGGAGTTGGGACTAACTATGGCTACACCTTC
D: -; size: -; length: 16; J: TRBJ1-5; V: TRBV15; CDR3: CATSSHLGDWGEPQHF; DNA: TGTGCCACCAGCAGTCACTTAGGGGACTGGGGGGAGCCCCAGCATTTT
D: -; size: -; length: 17; J: TRBJ1-5; V: TRBV11-3; CDR3: CASSSISGVLGNQPQHF; DNA: TGTGCCAGCAGCTCAATATCAGGGGTACTGGGCAATCAGCCCCAGCATTTT
D: TRBD1; size: -; length: 15; J: TRBJ2-1; V: TRBV2; CDR3: CASSQRQGGYNEQFF; DNA: TGTGCCAGCAGTCAGAGACAGGGGGGCTACAATGAGCAGTTCTTC
D: TRBD1; size: -; length: 16; J: TRBJ2-7; V: TRBV5-1; CDR3: CASRMPQGDGFDEQYF; DNA: TGCGCCAGCAGGATGCCCCAGGGGGACGGCTTCGACGAGCAGTACTTC
D: TRBD2; size: -; length: 17; J: TRBJ2-1; V: TRBV5-6; CDR3: CASSLRSSGGASHEQFF; DNA: TGTGCCAGCAGCTTGCGGTCTAGCGGGGGGGCGTCGCATGAGCAGTTCTTC
D: -; size: -; length: 15; J: TRBJ2-1; V: TRBV7-3; CDR3: CASSQGGFSYNEQFF; DNA: TGTGCCAGCAGCCAGGGGGGCTTTTCCTACAATGAGCAGTTCTTC
D: -; size: -; length: 13; J: TRBJ1-1; V: TRBV9; CDR3: CASSVVRRTEAFF; DNA: TGTGCCAGCAGCGTAGTGAGGCGCACTGAAGCTTTCTTT
D: TRBD1; size: -; length: 17; J: TRBJ2-2; V: TRBV6-1; CDR3: CASSEFRWTGGSGELFF; DNA: TGTGCCAGCAGTGAATTCCGATGGACAGGGGGCTCCGGGGAGCTGTTTTTT
D: TRBD1; size: -; length: 13; J: TRBJ2-5; V: TRBV7-3; CDR3: CASSRGQEETQYF; DNA: TGTGCCAGCAGCAGGGGGCAGGAGGAGACCCAGTACTTC
D: TRBD1; size: -; length: 16; J: TRBJ2-7; V: TRBV9; CDR3: CASTRTGQGTAYEQYF; DNA: TGTGCCAGCACCCGAACCGGACAGGGGACTGCCTACGAGCAGTACTTC
D: TRBD1; size: -; length: 15; J: TRBJ1-1; V: TRBV2; CDR3: CARHETGGLGTEAFF; DNA: TGTGCCAGACATGAGACAGGGGGGTTGGGAACTGAAGCTTTCTTT
D: -; size: -; length: 13; J: TRBJ1-5; V: TRBV7-9; CDR3: CASSLGNGQPQHF; DNA: TGTGCCAGCAGCTTAGGAAACGGGCAGCCCCAGCATTTT
D: -; size: -; length: 19; J: TRBJ1-3; V: TRBV2; CDR3: CASSEGGRGSEWFGNTIYF; DNA: TGTGCCAGCAGTGAAGGGGGGCGAGGTTCAGAGTGGTTTGGAAACACCATATATTTT
D: -; size: -; length: 15; J: TRBJ2-7; V: TRBV9; CDR3: CASSVTPTGAYEQYF; DNA: TGTGCCAGCAGCGTAACCCCGACAGGAGCCTACGAGCAGTACTTC
D: TRBD1; size: -; length: 15; J: TRBJ2-7; V: TRBV5-5; CDR3: CASRSDRGRTYEQYF; DNA: TGTGCCAGCAGGTCAGACAGGGGGAGGACCTACGAGCAGTACTTC
D: TRBD2; size: -; length: 16; J: TRBJ2-5; V: TRBV4-2; CDR3: CASSQELADRQETQYF; DNA: TGTGCCAGCAGCCAAGAGCTAGCGGATAGGCAAGAGACCCAGTACTTC
D: TRBD1; size: -; length: 15; J: TRBJ1-2; V: TRBV19; CDR3: CASSPGQGANYGYTF; DNA: TGTGCCAGTAGTCCCGGACAGGGGGCAAACTATGGCTACACCTTC
D: -; size: once; length: 14; J: TRBJ1-2; V: TRBV18; CDR3: CASSPSGENYGYTF; DNA: TGTGCCAGCTCACCCTCGGGGGAGAACTATGGCTACACCTTC
D: -; size: -; length: 14; J: TRBJ2-7; V: TRBV18; CDR3: CASSPGLLTYEQYF; DNA: TGTGCCAGCTCCCCGGGACTCCTAACCTACGAGCAGTACTTC
D: -; size: -; length: 13; J: TRBJ1-2; V: TRBV7-8; CDR3: CASSVVNEGGYTF; DNA: TGTGCCAGCAGCGTGGTAAATGAGGGTGGCTACACCTTC
D: -; size: -; length: 12; J: TRBJ1-2; V: TRBV5-5; CDR3: CASSFSRVGYTF; DNA: TGTGCCAGCAGCTTCTCCCGCGTCGGCTACACCTTC